This TCR beta chain was captured in a study of blood T cell repertoires in COVID-19 (dated by TCRdb to 2020 to 2022). About the investigation overall: The collaborator samples originated in the United States, Italy and Spain and spanned the acute and convalescent phases of COVID-19. Where available, HLA class I and class II types were taken from metadata supplied by the sample provider and were not determined by assay-based typing. The material from the prospective study consisted of cDNA or gDNA derived from T cells, B-cell-depleted T cells, or PBMCs. Nearly every sample came with metadata listing a de-identified subject ID, COVID-19 status, age in years and sex. Subjects who had been exposed to COVID-19, were actively infected with it, or had recovered from it provided the deeply sampled blood TCRbeta repertoires that made up the dataset. The samples were drawn from two sources: the first 160 participants of the ongoing ImmuneRACE study, and 1,254 subjects contributed by 6 global collaborators. A freely available public database, intended as a resource for researchers studying the immune response to SARS-CoV-2, is where the repertoires were released. The full study reports these points: The quantity of clinical and demographic metadata differed by source and by participant and was supplied without curation.

Comment on this clone: The target of this receptor is not known. The record has no base qualities; no much larger clone is one base away.

Each collaborating institution followed its own protocols to collect whole blood in K2EDTA tubes. For TCRbeta analysis, collaborator samples were shipped as frozen whole blood, as isolated PBMCs, or as DNA extracted from either sample type. TCRbeta CDR3 regions were amplified from genomic DNA by means of the immunoSEQ Assay, a bias-controlled multiplex PCR. The paper's data handling went like this. The number of nucleated cells in each sample was estimated from the amplification of reference gene primers within the assay. To quantify the absolute abundance of each unique TCRbeta CDR3 rearrangement, sequence reads were collapsed and filtered. For each sample, productive Simpson clonality was calculated as the square root of Simpson's diversity index across productive rearrangements. TCRdb limited this immuneACCESS table to in-frame rearrangements with V and J called. A share of clones is missing; checked studies link under half to unresolved V genes, and the rest is unexplained. For V, J and clone size, that table is used; D and trimming come from the DNA. This sample lists around 100,000 clones; around 90% were detected once. Around 3% of the sample comes from the top ten.

From the cysteine through the phenylalanine, the CDR3 covers 14 amino acids. Only CDR3 DNA remains: 42 bases, in frame from the first base. The V end loses 1 base and the J end loses 4 bases, and a stretch of 10 bases separates them. CDR1 and CDR2 are read off the germline V gene (reference sequence) as LNHDA and SQIVND. The sequence was collected from a man aged 45-65 years with active or convalescent COVID-19. Sequencing input: peripheral blood. The sequence is built from TRBV19 and TRBJ1-2; the D gene is not confidently resolved. CDR3 protein: CASSIAEEIYGYTF. The sequenced DNA: TGTGCCAGTAGTATAGCGGAGGAAATCTATGGCTACACCTTC.